A single sample is the source of the 26 T cell receptor beta chains below, sequenced in a study of identical twins. MiXCR was run by TCRdb on the 5' RACE reads, yielding one entry per CDR3 protein. The sample shows around 370,000 distinct CDR3 sequences, 7% to 9.5% of them seen only once. The sequencing input was naive T cells sorted from blood. These receptor sequences come from a woman aged 45-65 years in good health.

V usage is TRBV5-5 and J usage is TRBJ2-7, with D perhaps TRBD1 or TRBD2 (5 bases each). CDR3 length equals 15 residues. CDR1 is SGHKS, CDR2 YYEKEE, per germline (reference sequence). The V gene lost 4 bases and the J gene lost 4 bases, with 18 bases spanning the gap. Here the CDR3 reads CASSLGRLSKYEQYV. CDR3 bases: TGTGCCAGCAGCCTGGGACGGCTTTCGAAATACGAGCAGTACGTC.

The rearrangement uses TRBV5-5 and TRBJ2-5; D is perhaps TRBD1 (6 bases). From germline, CDR1 is SGHKS and CDR2 YYEKEE (reference sequence). This CDR3 has 15 amino acids. Trimming removed 4 bases from V and 4 bases from J, with 17 bases in between. CDR3 bases: TGTGCCAGCAGCCAACAGGGACAAGGGGGAGAGACCCAGTACTTC. This sequence encodes CASSQQGQGGETQYF.

This clonotype was seen ten or more times. The chain joins TRBV29-1 to TRBJ2-5; perhaps TRBD2 as D (5 bases). The V gene lost 4 bases and the J gene lost 5 bases, with 11 bases spanning the gap. Germline V CDR1 and CDR2: SQVTM, ANQGSEA. The CDR3 is 12 residues long. The CDR3 region is CSVAGKAETQYF. For the CDR3, the DNA is TGCAGCGTTGCCGGGAAAGCGGAGACCCAGTACTTC.

This clonotype has just a few counts. The genes are TRBV4-1 and TRBJ2-7; D may be TRBD1 or TRBD2 (5 bases each). Germline-derived CDR1 and CDR2 are MGHRA and YSYEKL. This CDR3 is 11 amino acids long. Trimming removed 6 bases from V and 3 bases from J, with 6 bases in between. DNA for the CDR3: TGCGCCAGCAGGGGGGTCTACGAGCAGTACTTC. Amino acids: CASRGVYEQYF.

This clonotype was detected many times. The CDR3 DNA reads as TGCGCCAGCAGCCCTGGGACTACCACAGATACGCAGTATTTT. Translation gives CASSPGTTTDTQYF. The gene calls are TRBV5-1 and TRBJ2-3, with 7 bases aligning to TRBD2. The V and J ends lost 4 bases and 2 bases, in that order; junction bases with no gene match: 4. This CDR3 is 14 amino acids long. Germline values: CDR1 SGHRS, CDR2 YFSETQ. Full variable domain (rest looked up from reference TRBV5-1 and TRBJ2-3): KAGVTQTPRYLIKTRGQQVTLSCSPISGHRSVSWYQQTPGQGLQFLFEYFSETQRNKGNFPGRFSGRQFSNSRSEMNVSTLELGDSALYLCASSPGTTTDTQYFGPGTRLTVL.

This clonotype turned up a few times. The chain carries TRBV20-1 and TRBJ2-7; 10 bases map to TRBD2. From germline, CDR1 is DFQATT and CDR2 SNEGSKA (reference sequence). The length of the CDR3 is 14 residues. V was pared by 2 bases and J by 2 bases, with 3 bases of the junction left unmatched. Here the CDR3 reads CSARSSGSPYEQYF. The CDR3, as DNA: TGCAGTGCTAGATCTAGCGGGAGCCCCTACGAGCAGTACTTC.

In this sample, this clonotype turned up a few times. Mismatch with germline at one junction end may stem from a read error. The chain uses TRBV12-3 or TRBV12-4 and TRBJ2-1; weak D call: TRBD1 (6 bases). The CDR3 covers 15 residues. CDR3 nucleotides: TGTGCCACCAGTTCAGACCCAAAGGGGGAAGGGGGTAGGTTCTTC. Its translation: CATSSDPKGEGGRFF.

This clonotype was counted ten times or more. This rearrangement joins TRBV12-3 or TRBV12-4 to TRBJ2-1, with a weak D call TRBD2 (6 bases). The CDR3 length is 13 residues. Trimming stripped 8 bases from V and 2 bases from J, with 10 bases between. The CDR3 loop reads CASRRTTYNEQFF. CDR3 nucleotide sequence: TGTGCCAGCCGTCGGACTACCTACAATGAGCAGTTCTTC.

The V and J genes are TRBV13 and TRBJ2-1; D possibly corresponds to TRBD2 (6 bases). V was shortened by 7 bases and J by 5 bases, with 27 bases between the two germline ends. Germline CDR1 reads PRHDT; CDR2 reads FYEKMQ (reference sequence). This CDR3 has 18 amino acids. The CDR3 spells CASTLATGRDLEDNEQFF. Here the CDR3 DNA reads TGTGCCAGCACCCTAGCGACGGGACGGGATCTCGAAGACAATGAGCAGTTCTTC.

The gene calls are TRBV4-1 and TRBJ2-3; D unresolved. This CDR3 contains 16 residues. Trimming shortened V by 0 bases and J by 7 bases, and 17 bases separated the two germline ends. Germline assignment: CDR1 MGHRA and CDR2 YSYEKL. The CDR3 DNA reads as TGCGCCAGCAGCCAAGAACCTGGCCGCGCCTCCTATACGCAGTATTTT. Amino acid sequence: CASSQEPGRASYTQYF.

The rearrangement links TRBV12-3 or TRBV12-4 to TRBJ2-5; D is possibly TRBD1 (6 bases). Trimming left V 7 bases short and J 6 bases short, with 18 bases between. The CDR3 spans 14 residues. The DNA for the CDR3 is TGTGCCAGCACCGTGGGGGCAGGGTTGAAGACCCAGTACTTC. Its protein product is CASTVGAGLKTQYF.

This clonotype was seen only a few times. The chain has TRBV29-1 and TRBJ2-1, with D hard to call. This CDR3 is built from 12 residues. With 2 bases removed from V and 5 bases from J, the gap between germline ends came to 7 bases. Germline V CDR1 and CDR2: SQVTM, ANQGSEA. Here the CDR3 DNA reads TGCAGCGTTGAACCCCATGACAATGAGCAGTTCTTC. The encoded protein is CSVEPHDNEQFF.

This clonotype was observed a handful of times. This chain joins TRBV20-1 and TRBJ2-3, with TRBD1 as a possible D gene (6 bases). With 6 bases removed from V and 0 bases from J, the gap between germline ends came to 16 bases. Germline CDR1 DFQATT, CDR2 SNEGSKA (reference sequence). This CDR3 spans 15 amino acids. CDR3 residues: CSAKPATGSTDTQYF. CDR3 nucleotides: TGCAGTGCCAAACCAGCGACAGGAAGCACAGATACGCAGTATTTT.

The chain couples TRBV9 to TRBJ2-7, with TRBD1 as a possible D gene (5 bases). The CDR3 sequence is 15 residues long. The germline V gene has CDR1 SGDLS and CDR2 YYNGEE. Trimming removed 0 bases at V and 2 bases at J, with 12 bases between. The CDR3 DNA follows: TGTGCCAGCAGCGTAGCGGCAGGGCCCACCTACGAGCAGTACTTC. Amino acid sequence: CASSVAAGPTYEQYF.

The sample holds a few counts of this clonotype. The chain carries TRBV12-3 or TRBV12-4 and TRBJ2-1, with TRBD2 as a possible D gene (5 bases). This CDR3 contains 13 residues. Trimming stripped 3 bases from V and 5 bases from J, with 8 bases between. The CDR3 protein is CASSFFGDNEQFF. In nucleotides, the CDR3 is TGTGCCAGCAGTTTCTTCGGGGACAATGAGCAGTTCTTC.

This clonotype was recorded many times. The chain uses TRBV7-9 and TRBJ1-4; D call uncertain. Germline loops: CDR1 SEHNR, CDR2 FQNEAQ (reference sequence). The CDR3 length is 14 residues. With 2 bases removed from V and 8 bases from J, the gap between germline ends came to 12 bases. The CDR3 DNA is TGTGCCAGCAGCTTAACTCTGGAAGAGGAAAAACTGTTTTTT. Protein product: CASSLTLEEEKLFF.

This clonotype was recorded at least ten times. The chain employs TRBV12-3 or TRBV12-4 and TRBJ2-2; TRBD1 aligns across 8 bases. CDR3 length equals 15 residues. V lost 6 bases to trimming and J lost 5 bases; unmatched junction nucleotides: 8. CDR3 sequence reads: CASSSGTGGTGELFF. Written as DNA, the CDR3 is TGTGCCAGCAGCTCGGGGACAGGAGGAACCGGGGAGCTGTTTTTT.

In its sample, this clonotype was seen many times. This chain's CDR3 is CGARLPLTGELFF. DNA for the CDR3: TGCGGGGCCCGACTGCCACTCACCGGGGAGCTGTTTTTT. V and J are TRBV20-1 and TRBJ2-2, with a weak D call TRBD1 (5 bases). The CDR3 contains 13 residues. In germline, CDR1 is DFQATT, CDR2 SNEGSKA (reference sequence).

This clonotype appeared a few times. CDR3 in amino acids: CASSLEAPPAYNEQFF. As DNA, the CDR3 is TGTGCCAGCAGTCTAGAAGCGCCACCAGCCTACAATGAGCAGTTCTTC. The rearrangement links TRBV11-2 to TRBJ2-1; D gene ambiguous. V gave up 6 bases and J gave up 2 bases, with 17 bases separating them. Germline CDR1 reads SGHAT; CDR2 reads FQNNGV. The CDR3 runs 16 residues.

At least ten counts were recorded for this clonotype. The V gene is TRBV24-1, the J gene TRBJ2-1, with 9 bases matching TRBD1. The CDR3 contains 15 residues. V lost 3 bases, J lost 4 bases, and 3 bases stayed unmatched. Germline-derived CDR1 and CDR2 are KGHDR and SFDVKD. The CDR3 DNA sequence: TGTGCCACCAGTGATCCGGGACAGGGTTACAATGAGCAGTTCTTC. This gives the protein CATSDPGQGYNEQFF.

V gene TRBV4-1 combines with J gene TRBJ2-3, with 13 bases fitting TRBD2. The CDR3 totals 16 residues. Per germline, CDR1 MGHRA and CDR2 YSYEKL. Trimming cost V 2 bases and J 5 bases; bases outside gene matches: 4. CDR3 residues: CASSQHGLAGVDTQYF. The CDR3 bases are TGCGCCAGCAGCCAACACGGACTAGCGGGAGTAGATACGCAGTATTTT.

This clonotype was observed many times. The chain employs TRBV29-1 and TRBJ2-1; TRBD2 matches at 8 bases. This CDR3 region has 13 residues. The junction had 11 bases not matched to a gene; V was cut back by 7 bases and J by 9 bases. Per germline, CDR1 SQVTM and CDR2 ANQGSEA. CDR3 nucleotides: TGCAGCGGAACCGGGACTAGTTCTATTGAGCAGTTCTTC. This encodes CSGTGTSSIEQFF.

V usage is TRBV7-9 and J usage is TRBJ2-1; 13 nucleotides align to TRBD2. J gave up 13 bases and V 4 bases, and 10 bases lay outside the gene matches. Germline lookup yields CDR1 SEHNR and CDR2 FQNEAQ (reference sequence). CDR3 length equals 15 residues. The chain's CDR3 is CASSSGTSGKDIQFF. The CDR3 coding sequence is TGTGCCAGCAGCTCCGGGACTAGCGGGAAGGATATACAGTTCTTC.

V and J are TRBV2 and TRBJ1-4; 10 positions match TRBD1. There are 18 residues in the CDR3. The germline V gene encodes CDR1 SNHLY and CDR2 FYNNEI. V lost 1 base to trimming and J lost 8 bases; unmatched junction nucleotides: 13. The CDR3 region has the DNA TGTGCCAGCAGTGAAGGCGATTCATGGGACAGGGGTTTGGAAAAACTGTTTTTT. It codes for CASSEGDSWDRGLEKLFF.

This clonotype was found a few times. The chain is built from TRBV11-2 and TRBJ2-1; D remains ambiguous. Germline lookup yields CDR1 SGHAT and CDR2 FQNNGV. Deletions cut 1 base from V and 7 bases from J, with 14 bases between. This CDR3 region has 15 residues. CDR3: CASSLVSLRANEQFF. CDR3 sequence (DNA): TGTGCCAGCAGCTTAGTCTCGTTAAGGGCTAATGAGCAGTTCTTC.

V gene TRBV20-1 combines with J gene TRBJ2-7; D possibly corresponds to TRBD1 (6 bases). The V gene's germline CDR1 is DFQATT and CDR2 SNEGSKA (reference sequence). V lost 6 bases, J lost 6 bases, and 15 bases lay in between. CDR3 length: 12 amino acids. The CDR3: CSAKAGAGEQYF. The CDR3 coding sequence is TGCAGTGCAAAGGCAGGGGCGGGCGAGCAGTACTTC.